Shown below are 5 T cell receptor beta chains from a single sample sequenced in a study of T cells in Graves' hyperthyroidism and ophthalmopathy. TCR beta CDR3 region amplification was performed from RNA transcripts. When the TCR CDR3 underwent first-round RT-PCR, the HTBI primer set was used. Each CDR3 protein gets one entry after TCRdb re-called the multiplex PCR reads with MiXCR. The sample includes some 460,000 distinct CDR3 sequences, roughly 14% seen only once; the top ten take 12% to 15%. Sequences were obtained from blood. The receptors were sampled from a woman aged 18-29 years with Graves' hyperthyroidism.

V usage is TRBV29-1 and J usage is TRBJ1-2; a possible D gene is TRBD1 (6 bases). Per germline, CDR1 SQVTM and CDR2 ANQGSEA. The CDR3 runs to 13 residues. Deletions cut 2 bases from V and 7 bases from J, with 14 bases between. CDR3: CSVENGQKGGYTF. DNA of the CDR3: TGCAGCGTTGAAAACGGACAGAAGGGTGGCTACACCTTC.

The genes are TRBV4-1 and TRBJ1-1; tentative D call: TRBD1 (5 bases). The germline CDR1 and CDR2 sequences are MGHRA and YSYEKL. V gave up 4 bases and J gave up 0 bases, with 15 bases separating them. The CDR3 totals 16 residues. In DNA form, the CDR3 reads TGCGCCAGCAGCCGTGTATGGGGGGTATTGAACACTGAAGCTTTCTTT. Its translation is CASSRVWGVLNTEAFF.

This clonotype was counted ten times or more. CDR3 nucleotide sequence: TGTGCCAGCTCACCACAGGGATCTAGCATTGGCGAGCAGTACTTC. It translates to CASSPQGSSIGEQYF. V gene TRBV18 combines with J gene TRBJ2-7; a possible D gene is TRBD2 (5 bases). The CDR3 extends over 15 amino acids. Germline CDR1 KGHSH, CDR2 LQKENI. V gave up 1 base and J gave up 6 bases, with 16 bases separating them.

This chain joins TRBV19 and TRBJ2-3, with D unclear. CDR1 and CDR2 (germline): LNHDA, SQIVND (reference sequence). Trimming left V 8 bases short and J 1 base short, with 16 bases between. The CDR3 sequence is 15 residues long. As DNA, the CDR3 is TGTGCCAGTCGCCCAAGACCTGAGCGCACAGATACGCAGTATTTT. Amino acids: CASRPRPERTDTQYF.

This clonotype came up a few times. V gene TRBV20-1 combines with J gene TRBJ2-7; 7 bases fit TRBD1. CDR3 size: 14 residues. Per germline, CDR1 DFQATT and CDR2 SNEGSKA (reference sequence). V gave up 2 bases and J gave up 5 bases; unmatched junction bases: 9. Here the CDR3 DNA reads TGCAGTGCTAGACTCCCAGACAGGGTCAACGAGCAGTACTTC. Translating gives CSARLPDRVNEQYF.